These 10 T cell receptor beta chains were all obtained from the same sample, sequenced in a study of OX40 agonist ivuxolimab in advanced cancers. The assay was immunoSEQ multiplex PCR, and TCRdb's table has in-frame clones only and misses some. The data contain tens of thousands of clones, approximately 86% of them singletons. The input for sequencing was CD4+ or CD8+ T cells sorted from blood, taken in a trial of the OX40 agonist ivuxolimab. The receptors come from an adult with an advanced solid tumor such as melanoma, head and neck, liver or kidney cancer.

The V gene is TRBV18, the J gene TRBJ1-2; 7 nucleotides line up with TRBD1. V was pared by 5 bases and J by 6 bases, with 9 bases of the junction left unmatched. Germline V gives CDR1 KGHSH, CDR2 LQKENI. The CDR3 has 14 amino acids. The CDR3 spells CASSLQGLADGYTF. CDR3 nucleotide sequence: TGTGCCAGCTCATTACAGGGGCTCGCGGATGGCTACACCTTC.

The rearrangement uses TRBV28 and TRBJ1-1; 8 nucleotides line up with TRBD1. This CDR3 region has 18 residues. Per germline, CDR1 MDHEN and CDR2 SYDVKM. Losses at the gene ends were 1 base for V and 2 bases for J; bases not matched to a gene: 12. Written as DNA, the CDR3 is TGTGCCAGCAGTTTATATCTGAATTGGGGACAGGAAAACACTGAAGCTTTCTTT. Translated, it gives CASSLYLNWGQENTEAFF. Looking up the rest from reference TRBV28 and TRBJ1-1 gives the full variable domain: DVKVTQSSRYLVKRTGEKVFLECVQDMDHENMFWYRQDPGLGLRLIYFSYDVKMKEKGDIPEGYSVSREKKERFSLILESASTNQTSMYLCASSLYLNWGQENTEAFFGQGTRLTVV.

This chain connects TRBV2 to TRBJ2-7, with D tentatively TRBD1 (6 bases). V was shortened by 9 bases and J by 4 bases, with 13 bases between the two germline ends. Germline CDR1 is SNHLY and CDR2 is FYNNEI. This CDR3 region has 12 residues. The CDR3 DNA is TGTGCCAGTCGTGGGGGCTCATACGAGCAGTACTTC. Its translation: CASRGGSYEQYF. Complete variable domain (other parts from reference TRBV2 and TRBJ2-7): EPEVTQTPSHQVTQMGQEVILRCVPISNHLYFYWYRQILGQKVEFLVSFYNNEISEKSEIFDDQFSVERPDGSNFTLKIRSTKLEDSAMYFCASRGGSYEQYFGPGTRLTVT.

The chain has TRBV25-1 and TRBJ2-1, with D possibly matching TRBD1 (6 bases). This CDR3 has 11 amino acids. Deletions cut 5 bases from V and 8 bases from J, with 7 bases between. Germline V CDR1 and CDR2: MGHDK, SYGVNS. CDR3 sequence: CASSRGYEQFF. CDR3 DNA sequence: TGTGCCAGCAGTAGGGGGTATGAGCAGTTCTTC.

The chain recombines TRBV6-1 with TRBJ1-3; 10 nucleotides line up with TRBD1. The CDR3 contains 13 residues. CDR1 and CDR2 (germline): MNHNS, SASEGT. V lost 10 bases, J lost 4 bases, and 4 bases stayed unmatched. The CDR3 DNA follows: TGTGCCACCCCGGACAGGGGGGGAAACACCATATATTTT. Its translation: CATPDRGGNTIYF.

In its sample, this clone was seen once. Since a much larger clone is just one base distant, this may be a read error. The rearrangement joins TRBV6-4 to TRBJ2-1; 14 positions agree with TRBD2. V trimming: 4 bases; J trimming: 6 bases; junction bases outside the gene matches: 2. Germline CDR1 is MRHNA and CDR2 is SNTAGT. The CDR3 spans 15 residues. The CDR3 nucleotides read TGTGCCAGCAGTGGCGGGACTAGCGGGAGCAATGAGCAGTTCTTC. This encodes CASSGGTSGSNEQFF.

The chain couples TRBV15 to TRBJ2-7, with D perhaps TRBD1 (5 bases). The CDR3 has 14 amino acids. V was shortened by 1 base and J by 6 bases, with 13 bases between the two germline ends. CDR1 and CDR2 (germline): LNHNV, YYDKDF (reference sequence). The CDR3 sequence is CATSRGTPLGEQYF. The CDR3 bases are TGTGCCACCAGCAGAGGGACACCCCTGGGCGAGCAGTACTTC.

The chain combines TRBV7-8 with TRBJ2-5; perhaps TRBD1 as D (7 bases). The CDR3 is made up of 15 amino acids. V was clipped by 5 bases and J by 9 bases, with 22 bases between them. Germline V CDR1 and CDR2: SGHVS, FQNEAQ. CDR3: CASSPTAGRGYAQYF. For the CDR3, the DNA is TGTGCCAGCAGCCCAACAGCGGGCAGGGGGTACGCCCAGTACTTC.

The sample holds one count of this clone. The rearrangement joins TRBV29-1 to TRBJ2-7; 10 nucleotides line up with TRBD1. V was pared by 3 bases and J by 2 bases, with 7 bases of the junction left unmatched. There are 15 residues in the CDR3. Germline V gives CDR1 SQVTM, CDR2 ANQGSEA. The CDR3 DNA reads as TGCAGCGTTGAGAGATCAGGACAGGGGGCCTACGAGCAGTACTTC. It yields the protein CSVERSGQGAYEQYF.

The chain couples TRBV11-2 to TRBJ2-1, with D possibly TRBD2 on 6 matching bases. The V end lost 2 bases, the J end lost 2 bases, and 10 bases lay between the germline ends. The CDR3 consists of 15 residues. Germline values: CDR1 SGHAT, CDR2 FQNNGV. The CDR3 DNA sequence: TGTGCCAGCAGCTTATTCCGGGAGACCTACAATGAGCAGTTCTTC. Residues: CASSLFRETYNEQFF.